This is a list of T cell receptor beta chains from one sample in a study of OX40 agonist ivuxolimab in advanced cancers. Only in-frame clones appear in the TCRdb table, and some are missing; sequencing was by immunoSEQ multiplex PCR. The repertoire holds some 15,000 clones, about 77% seen once, with roughly 35% in the top ten. The material sequenced was CD4+ or CD8+ T cells sorted from blood, taken in a trial of the OX40 agonist ivuxolimab. The receptors were sampled from an adult with an advanced solid tumor such as melanoma, head and neck, liver or kidney cancer. Both conserved end residues are part of each CDR3. The order of the fields is D gene, clone size, V gene, J gene, CDR3 protein, CDR3 DNA. A D gene is named only where the DNA matches it firmly. Part of the rows lack a size; the others show once, few, many or a class for expanded clones.

d_call: .
clone_size: .
v_call: TRBV2
j_call: TRBJ1-2
cdr3_aa: CASSDRQGANYGYTF
cdr3_nt: TGTGCCAGCAGTGACAGGCAGGGCGCTAACTATGGCTACACCTTC

d_call: .
clone_size: .
v_call: TRBV4-1
j_call: TRBJ2-7
cdr3_aa: CASSQDPGGRLGSLGEQYF
cdr3_nt: TGCGCCAGCAGCCAAGATCCCGGGGGGCGATTGGGGTCCCTGGGCGAGCAGTACTTC

d_call: .
clone_size: .
v_call: TRBV5-1
j_call: TRBJ2-1
cdr3_aa: CASSFISEDEQFF
cdr3_nt: TGCGCCAGCAGCTTTATATCCGAGGACGAGCAGTTCTTC

d_call: .
clone_size: .
v_call: TRBV7-6
j_call: TRBJ2-7
cdr3_aa: CASSSRRGYEQYF
cdr3_nt: TGTGCCAGCAGCTCACGGAGGGGCTACGAGCAGTACTTC

d_call: TRBD1
clone_size: medium-sized
v_call: TRBV5-1
j_call: TRBJ1-1
cdr3_aa: CASSEATGMIDTEAFF
cdr3_nt: TGCGCCAGCAGCGAAGCGACAGGGATGATCGACACTGAAGCTTTCTTT

d_call: .
clone_size: .
v_call: TRBV27
j_call: TRBJ2-7
cdr3_aa: CASRSPWRDSYEQYF
cdr3_nt: TGTGCCAGCCGGTCTCCGTGGCGGGACTCCTACGAGCAGTACTTC

d_call: TRBD2
clone_size: .
v_call: TRBV10-1
j_call: TRBJ2-7
cdr3_aa: CASSESAAGAPHEQYF
cdr3_nt: TGCGCCAGCAGTGAGTCGGCGGCGGGAGCCCCCCACGAGCAGTACTTC

d_call: TRBD2
clone_size: few
v_call: TRBV11-3
j_call: TRBJ2-2
cdr3_aa: CASSRGGPGPNGELFF
cdr3_nt: TGTGCCAGCAGCCGGGGGGGGCCCGGGCCGAACGGGGAGCTGTTTTTT

d_call: TRBD2
clone_size: .
v_call: TRBV4-2
j_call: TRBJ2-3
cdr3_aa: CASSQESGSPDTQYF
cdr3_nt: TGTGCCAGCAGCCAAGAGAGCGGGAGCCCTGATACGCAGTATTTT

d_call: .
clone_size: few
v_call: TRBV11-2
j_call: TRBJ2-1
cdr3_aa: CASSLSGARRFF
cdr3_nt: TGTGCCAGCAGCTTATCTGGGGCACGAAGGTTCTTC

d_call: .
clone_size: once
v_call: TRBV11-2
j_call: TRBJ2-1
cdr3_aa: CASIGTTGSGGDEQFF
cdr3_nt: TGTGCCAGCATTGGCACCACGGGCTCAGGGGGGGATGAGCAGTTCTTC

d_call: .
clone_size: few
v_call: TRBV21-1
j_call: TRBJ1-5
cdr3_aa: CASSKTRYSNQPQHF
cdr3_nt: TGTGCCAGCAGTAAGACGCGATATAGCAATCAGCCCCAGCATTTT

d_call: TRBD1
clone_size: .
v_call: TRBV4-3
j_call: TRBJ2-7
cdr3_aa: CASSQDATGGPYEQYF
cdr3_nt: TGCGCCAGCAGCCAAGATGCGACAGGGGGGCCCTACGAGCAGTACTTC

d_call: .
clone_size: .
v_call: TRBV4-1
j_call: TRBJ1-5
cdr3_aa: CASSPQLQGGQPQHF
cdr3_nt: TGCGCCAGCAGCCCACAATTACAGGGCGGGCAGCCCCAGCATTTT

d_call: .
clone_size: .
v_call: TRBV19
j_call: TRBJ2-7
cdr3_aa: CASSINSGSYEQYF
cdr3_nt: TGTGCCAGTAGTATAAATTCAGGGTCCTACGAGCAGTACTTC

d_call: .
clone_size: medium-sized
v_call: TRBV7-6
j_call: TRBJ1-2
cdr3_aa: CASSLDPGDYGYTF
cdr3_nt: TGTGCCAGCAGCTTAGATCCGGGGGACTATGGCTACACCTTC

d_call: .
clone_size: .
v_call: TRBV10-1
j_call: TRBJ2-7
cdr3_aa: CASSDYSYEQYF
cdr3_nt: TGCGCCAGCAGTGATTACAGTTACGAGCAGTACTTC

d_call: TRBD2
clone_size: few
v_call: TRBV4-2
j_call: TRBJ2-3
cdr3_aa: CASSQERREIATDTQYF
cdr3_nt: TGTGCCAGCAGCCAAGAAAGGCGGGAGATCGCCACAGATACGCAGTATTTT

d_call: TRBD1
clone_size: .
v_call: TRBV7-9
j_call: TRBJ1-2
cdr3_aa: CASIGQGVYGYTF
cdr3_nt: TGTGCCAGCATCGGACAGGGGGTCTATGGCTACACCTTC

d_call: .
clone_size: .
v_call: TRBV29-1
j_call: TRBJ2-1
cdr3_aa: CSVTYNEQFF
cdr3_nt: TGCAGCGTCACATACAATGAGCAGTTCTTC

d_call: .
clone_size: .
v_call: TRBV11-2
j_call: TRBJ1-5
cdr3_aa: CASSAGQGQQPQHF
cdr3_nt: TGTGCCAGCAGCGCAGGGCAGGGCCAGCAGCCCCAGCATTTT

d_call: .
clone_size: .
v_call: TRBV6-5
j_call: TRBJ2-5
cdr3_aa: CASSYGLEGGETQYF
cdr3_nt: TGTGCCAGCAGTTACGGACTAGAGGGGGGAGAGACCCAGTACTTC

d_call: .
clone_size: .
v_call: TRBV7-9
j_call: TRBJ2-1
cdr3_aa: CASSPSANEQFF
cdr3_nt: TGTGCCAGCAGTCCTAGCGCCAATGAGCAGTTCTTC

d_call: TRBD2
clone_size: few
v_call: TRBV27
j_call: TRBJ2-2
cdr3_aa: CASSLSPSGNTGELFF
cdr3_nt: TGTGCCAGCAGTTTAAGTCCTAGCGGGAACACCGGGGAGCTGTTTTTT

d_call: .
clone_size: .
v_call: TRBV7-6
j_call: TRBJ2-2
cdr3_aa: CASSLIKGGVRQKNTGELFF
cdr3_nt: TGTGCCAGCAGCTTAATAAAGGGGGGCGTGCGTCAGAAGAACACCGGGGAGCTGTTTTTT

d_call: .
clone_size: .
v_call: TRBV7-9
j_call: TRBJ1-4
cdr3_aa: CASSHRDRPYEKLFF
cdr3_nt: TGTGCCAGCAGCCACCGGGACCGTCCGTATGAAAAACTGTTTTTT

d_call: .
clone_size: .
v_call: TRBV9
j_call: TRBJ2-2
cdr3_aa: CASSAALRAGPTGELFF
cdr3_nt: TGTGCCAGCAGCGCGGCCCTTCGGGCCGGACCCACCGGGGAGCTGTTTTTT

d_call: TRBD2
clone_size: .
v_call: TRBV7-8
j_call: TRBJ2-3
cdr3_aa: CASSLSGMGTDTQYF
cdr3_nt: TGTGCCAGCAGCCTTAGCGGGATGGGTACAGATACGCAGTATTTT

d_call: .
clone_size: .
v_call: TRBV27
j_call: TRBJ2-7
cdr3_aa: CASSLTRETSYEQYF
cdr3_nt: TGTGCCAGCAGTTTAACGAGGGAGACCTCTTACGAGCAGTACTTC

d_call: TRBD1
clone_size: once
v_call: TRBV27
j_call: TRBJ2-7
cdr3_aa: CASSPGDRGSYEQYF
cdr3_nt: TGTGCCAGCAGCCCGGGGGACAGGGGCTCCTACGAGCAGTACTTC

d_call: .
clone_size: once
v_call: TRBV4-3
j_call: TRBJ2-3
cdr3_aa: CASSQDRKGRDTQYF
cdr3_nt: TGCGCCAGCAGCCAAGATCGGAAAGGAAGGGATACGCAGTATTTT

d_call: .
clone_size: .
v_call: TRBV23-1
j_call: TRBJ1-5
cdr3_aa: CASSQSEEPQHF
cdr3_nt: TGCGCCAGCAGTCAATCCGAGGAGCCCCAGCATTTT

d_call: .
clone_size: .
v_call: TRBV21-1
j_call: TRBJ1-5
cdr3_aa: CASSNGGAGRPQHF
cdr3_nt: TGTGCCAGCAGCAACGGGGGGGCGGGTCGGCCCCAGCATTTT

d_call: .
clone_size: few
v_call: TRBV28
j_call: TRBJ2-7
cdr3_aa: CASSLHPGAEQYF
cdr3_nt: TGTGCCAGCAGTTTACATCCGGGTGCCGAGCAGTACTTC

d_call: TRBD2
clone_size: .
v_call: TRBV30
j_call: TRBJ2-7
cdr3_aa: CAWSQTSGRRSEQYF
cdr3_nt: TGTGCCTGGAGTCAAACTAGCGGGAGAAGATCCGAGCAGTACTTC

d_call: TRBD1
clone_size: .
v_call: TRBV7-9
j_call: TRBJ1-2
cdr3_aa: CASSPSHDRGHGYTF
cdr3_nt: TGTGCCAGCAGCCCCTCCCATGACAGGGGGCACGGCTACACCTTC

d_call: TRBD1
clone_size: .
v_call: TRBV2
j_call: TRBJ2-3
cdr3_aa: CASSEYRGRGTDTQYF
cdr3_nt: TGTGCCAGCAGTGAATACAGGGGGCGTGGGACAGATACGCAGTATTTT

d_call: .
clone_size: medium-sized
v_call: TRBV19
j_call: TRBJ1-1
cdr3_aa: CASSMGGWTEAFF
cdr3_nt: TGTGCCAGTAGTATGGGGGGCTGGACTGAAGCTTTCTTT

d_call: TRBD1
clone_size: .
v_call: TRBV11-3
j_call: TRBJ2-3
cdr3_aa: CASSSRGQGGSDTQYF
cdr3_nt: TGTGCCAGCAGCTCACGGGGACAGGGTGGCTCAGATACGCAGTATTTT

d_call: .
clone_size: .
v_call: TRBV5-1
j_call: TRBJ2-7
cdr3_aa: CASSSPDRYEQYF
cdr3_nt: TGCGCCAGCAGCAGTCCGGACCGCTACGAGCAGTACTTC

d_call: .
clone_size: .
v_call: TRBV21-1
j_call: TRBJ2-7
cdr3_aa: CASSHRGTAGRAVRNF
cdr3_nt: TGTGCCAGCAGCCACCGCGGGACAGCCGGGCGGGCCGTGAGGAACTTC

d_call: TRBD2
clone_size: .
v_call: TRBV7-2
j_call: TRBJ2-7
cdr3_aa: CASSLSGRAAYEQYF
cdr3_nt: TGTGCCAGCAGCCTTAGCGGGAGGGCCGCCTACGAGCAGTACTTC

d_call: TRBD1
clone_size: .
v_call: TRBV7-2
j_call: TRBJ1-3
cdr3_aa: CASSLDGTGGNTIYF
cdr3_nt: TGTGCCAGCAGCTTAGACGGGACAGGGGGAAACACCATATATTTT

d_call: TRBD2
clone_size: .
v_call: TRBV9
j_call: TRBJ2-1
cdr3_aa: CASGGTSGRAVNEQFF
cdr3_nt: TGTGCCAGCGGAGGGACTAGCGGGAGGGCCGTTAATGAGCAGTTCTTC

d_call: .
clone_size: .
v_call: TRBV18
j_call: TRBJ2-1
cdr3_aa: CASSSGSYNEQFF
cdr3_nt: TGTGCCAGCTCAAGTGGTTCCTACAATGAGCAGTTCTTC